These T cell receptor beta chains were read from a single sample in a study of blood T cell repertoires in COVID-19. Clones were read by immunoSEQ multiplex PCR, and TCRdb kept only the in-frame ones, dropping some. The sample has about 250,000 clones; roughly 80% are singletons. Sequenced sample: peripheral blood. The receptor source for this set is a man older than 75 with acute or convalescent COVID-19. Both conserved end residues are trimmed from each CDR3. A row's size may be missing; if present it is once, few, many or a size class.

v_call,clone_size,j_call,cdr3_aa
TRBV7-6,NA,TRBJ1-2,ASSLQQGANYGYT
TRBV24-1,once,TRBJ1-6,ATSENDSNSPLH
TRBV5-6,NA,TRBJ2-7,ASSHGQSYEQY
TRBV19,once,TRBJ2-6,ASSFLTGANVLT
TRBV12-5,NA,TRBJ2-3,ASGLVELRGSWDTQY
TRBV18,NA,TRBJ2-3,ASSPGLAGGYDPDTQY
TRBV28,NA,TRBJ2-3,ASSLDRVSGTQY
TRBV5-1,few,TRBJ1-1,ASSFGADMNTEAF
TRBV27,NA,TRBJ2-3,ASSFPGDTQY
TRBV19,NA,TRBJ1-2,ASSGELANYGYT
TRBV5-6,NA,TRBJ2-1,ASSLLSGHLGNEQF
TRBV19,once,TRBJ1-6,ASSMGGAGYNSPLH
TRBV5-4,once,TRBJ2-5,ASSSRDRDLGETQY
TRBV7-8,once,TRBJ1-1,ASSLQGAAGEAF
TRBV29-1,NA,TRBJ2-1,SVAPRGRWNEQF
TRBV2,NA,TRBJ1-5,ASSEAFYQPQH
TRBV27,NA,TRBJ2-2,ASDRGQGTGELF
TRBV3-1/TRBV3-2,NA,TRBJ2-5,ASSQVGDRGLQETQY
TRBV4-2,NA,TRBJ2-7,ASSQILVRGNYEQY
TRBV2,NA,TRBJ2-7,ASTSSARDSSYEQY
TRBV7-9,NA,TRBJ2-7,ASSFSGTQDEQY
TRBV7-9,NA,TRBJ1-1,ASSLGTTGGAF
TRBV7-2,NA,TRBJ2-1,ASSLTRGSYNEQF
TRBV7-2,NA,TRBJ1-5,ASSLDGGSNQPQH
TRBV25-1,NA,TRBJ2-7,ASSEYGTGTPYEQY
TRBV6-4,NA,TRBJ1-2,ASSPGVAGYGYT
TRBV20-1,NA,TRBJ2-7,SASWDTYEQY
TRBV6-5,NA,TRBJ1-1,ASHYQGAEAF
TRBV7-9,NA,TRBJ1-2,ASSLDRMRGYT
TRBV7-9,NA,TRBJ2-7,ASSYGLAAYEQY
TRBV25-1,NA,TRBJ2-7,ASSDARTGYEQY
TRBV28,few,TRBJ1-3,ASRTGVRYSGNTIY
TRBV7-8,NA,TRBJ1-5,ASSLARVGNQPQH
TRBV3-1/TRBV3-2,NA,TRBJ2-7,ASSQDGTSGVYEQY
TRBV27,NA,TRBJ2-5,ASSFGGTGWETQY
TRBV15,few,TRBJ2-7,ATSRDRVQYEQY
TRBV24-1,NA,TRBJ2-1,ATSDAGTGGGEQF
TRBV30,NA,TRBJ2-7,AWRPGASGWQY
TRBV7-9,NA,TRBJ2-2,ASSLGQTNTGELF
TRBV12-3/TRBV12-4,once,TRBJ2-7,ASSRYYEQY
TRBV6-5,once,TRBJ2-7,ASSYSGTSGYEQY
TRBV11-3,few,TRBJ2-1,ASSLGTVNEQF
TRBV7-3,NA,TRBJ2-6,ASRLSSGANVLT
TRBV11-2,NA,TRBJ2-7,ASSLAREPSSYEQY
TRBV20-1,NA,TRBJ2-5,SALAEETQY
TRBV20-1,NA,TRBJ2-4,SALQGNIQY
TRBV19,NA,TRBJ2-7,ASRGGSQTREY
TRBV3-1/TRBV3-2,NA,TRBJ2-7,ASSRGGTRNNEQY
TRBV19,NA,TRBJ2-7,ASSIAGTSNYEQY
TRBV5-5,once,TRBJ1-5,ASSRRESNQPQH